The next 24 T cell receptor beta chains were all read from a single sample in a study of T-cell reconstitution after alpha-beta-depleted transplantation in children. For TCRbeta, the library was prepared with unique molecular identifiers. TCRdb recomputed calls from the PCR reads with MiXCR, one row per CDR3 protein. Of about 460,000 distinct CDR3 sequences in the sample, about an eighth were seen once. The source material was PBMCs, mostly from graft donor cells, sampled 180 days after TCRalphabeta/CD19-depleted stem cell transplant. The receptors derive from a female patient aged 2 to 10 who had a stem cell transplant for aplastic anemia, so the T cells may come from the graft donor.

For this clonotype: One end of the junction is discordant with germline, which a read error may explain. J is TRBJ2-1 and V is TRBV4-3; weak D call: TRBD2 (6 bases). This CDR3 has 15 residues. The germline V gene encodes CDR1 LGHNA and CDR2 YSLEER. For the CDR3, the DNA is TGCGCCAGCAGCCAAGATAATGGGGGGTTGCATGAGCACTTCTTC. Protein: CASSQDNGGLHEHFF.

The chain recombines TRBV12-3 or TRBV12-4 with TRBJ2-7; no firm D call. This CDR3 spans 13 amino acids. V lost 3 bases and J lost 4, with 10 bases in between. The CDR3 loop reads CASSFNRGYEQYV. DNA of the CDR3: TGTGCCAGCAGTTTCAACCGTGGATACGAGCAGTACGTC.

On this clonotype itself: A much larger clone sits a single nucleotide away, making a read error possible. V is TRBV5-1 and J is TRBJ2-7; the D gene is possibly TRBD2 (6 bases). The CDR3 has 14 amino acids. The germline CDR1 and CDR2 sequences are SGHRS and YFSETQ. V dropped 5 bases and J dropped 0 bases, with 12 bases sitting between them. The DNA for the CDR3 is TGCGCCAGCAGTGAGTGGGGGGACTCCTACGAGCAGTACTTC. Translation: CASSEWGDSYEQYF. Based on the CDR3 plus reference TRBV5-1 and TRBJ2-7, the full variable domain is KAGVTQTPRYLIKTRGQQVTLSCSPISGHRSVSWYQQTPGQGLQFLFEYFSETQRNKGNFPGRFSGRQFSNSRSEMNVSTLELGDSALYLCASSEWGDSYEQYFGPGTRLTVT.

As DNA, the CDR3 is TGTGCCAGCAGCATGCCGGGACAGGGGTCCGTACCCGGGGAGCTGTTTTTT. Translating gives CASSMPGQGSVPGELFF. This chain uses TRBV9 with TRBJ2-2; 10 nucleotides agree with TRBD1. From germline, CDR1 is SGDLS and CDR2 YYNGEE. The CDR3 is 17 amino acids. V lost 4 bases and J lost 6; bases outside the gene matches: 12.

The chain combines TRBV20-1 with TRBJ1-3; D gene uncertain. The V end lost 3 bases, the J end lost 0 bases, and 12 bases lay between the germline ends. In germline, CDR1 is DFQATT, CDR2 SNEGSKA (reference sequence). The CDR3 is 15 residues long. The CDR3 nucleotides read TGCAGTGCTAGTCACTCCTCGACCTCTGGAAACACCATATATTTT. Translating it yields CSASHSSTSGNTIYF.

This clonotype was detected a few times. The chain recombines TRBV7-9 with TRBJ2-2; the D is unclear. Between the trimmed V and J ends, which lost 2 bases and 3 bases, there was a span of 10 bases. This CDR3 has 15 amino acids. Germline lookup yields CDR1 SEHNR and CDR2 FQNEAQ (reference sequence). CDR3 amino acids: CASSLLGRHTGELFF. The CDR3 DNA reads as TGTGCCAGCAGCTTATTAGGACGGCACACCGGGGAGCTGTTTTTT.

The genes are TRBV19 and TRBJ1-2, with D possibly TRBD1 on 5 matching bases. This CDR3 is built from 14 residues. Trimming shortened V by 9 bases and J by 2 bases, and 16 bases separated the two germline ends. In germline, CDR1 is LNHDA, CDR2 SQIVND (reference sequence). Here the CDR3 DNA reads TGTGCCAGCACGGGGACTTGGGGCAACTATGGCTACACCTTC. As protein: CASTGTWGNYGYTF.

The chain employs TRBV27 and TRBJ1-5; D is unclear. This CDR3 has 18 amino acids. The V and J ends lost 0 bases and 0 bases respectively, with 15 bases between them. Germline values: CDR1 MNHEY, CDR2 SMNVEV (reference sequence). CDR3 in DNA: TGTGCCAGCAGTTTATCCCGCTCGGGCGGCTATAGCAATCAGCCCCAGCATTTT. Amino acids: CASSLSRSGGYSNQPQHF.

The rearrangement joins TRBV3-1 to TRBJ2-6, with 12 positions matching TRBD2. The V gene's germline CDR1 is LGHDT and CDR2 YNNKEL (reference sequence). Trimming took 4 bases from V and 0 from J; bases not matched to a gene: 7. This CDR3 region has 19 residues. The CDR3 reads CASSRRLAGDNSGANVLTF. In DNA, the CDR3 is TGTGCCAGCAGCCGTCGACTAGCGGGAGACAACTCTGGGGCCAACGTCCTGACTTTC.

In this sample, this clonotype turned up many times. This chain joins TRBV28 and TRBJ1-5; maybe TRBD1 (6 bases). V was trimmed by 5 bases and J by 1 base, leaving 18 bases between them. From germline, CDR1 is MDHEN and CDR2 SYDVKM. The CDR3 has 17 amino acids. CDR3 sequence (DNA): TGTGCCAGCAGTCTAAGAACAGGGATCGAAAGCAATCAGCCCCAGCATTTT. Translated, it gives CASSLRTGIESNQPQHF.

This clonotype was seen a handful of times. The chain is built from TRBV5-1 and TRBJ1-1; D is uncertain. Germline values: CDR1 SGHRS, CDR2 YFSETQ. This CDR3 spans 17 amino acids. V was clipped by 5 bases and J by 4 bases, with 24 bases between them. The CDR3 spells CASRLRAPEGGGTEAFF. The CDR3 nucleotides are TGCGCCAGCAGGCTTCGAGCCCCAGAGGGAGGAGGCACTGAAGCTTTCTTT.

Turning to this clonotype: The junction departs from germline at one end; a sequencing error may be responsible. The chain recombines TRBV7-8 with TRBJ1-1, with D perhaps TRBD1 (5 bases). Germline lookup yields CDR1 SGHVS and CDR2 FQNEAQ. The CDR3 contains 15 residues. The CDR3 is CASSLEAGMNTKAFF. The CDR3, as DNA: TGTGCCAGCAGCTTGGAGGCAGGGATGAACACTAAAGCTTTCTTT.

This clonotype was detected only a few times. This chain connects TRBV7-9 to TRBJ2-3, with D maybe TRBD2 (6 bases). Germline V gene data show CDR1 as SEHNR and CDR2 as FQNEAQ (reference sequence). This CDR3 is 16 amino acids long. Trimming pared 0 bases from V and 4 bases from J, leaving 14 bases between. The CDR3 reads CASSLALTEGADTQYF. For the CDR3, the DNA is TGTGCCAGCAGCTTAGCGCTTACGGAGGGCGCAGATACGCAGTATTTT.

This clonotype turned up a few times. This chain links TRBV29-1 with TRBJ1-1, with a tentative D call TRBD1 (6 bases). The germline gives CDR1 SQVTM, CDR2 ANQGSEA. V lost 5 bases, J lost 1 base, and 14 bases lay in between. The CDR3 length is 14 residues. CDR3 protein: CSVKPRGRNTEAFF. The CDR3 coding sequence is TGCAGCGTTAAACCCAGGGGAAGGAACACTGAAGCTTTCTTT.

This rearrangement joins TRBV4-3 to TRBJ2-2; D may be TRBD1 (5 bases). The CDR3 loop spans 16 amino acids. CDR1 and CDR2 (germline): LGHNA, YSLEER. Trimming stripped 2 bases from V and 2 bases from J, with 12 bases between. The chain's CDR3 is CASSQSWGFNTGELFF. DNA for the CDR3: TGCGCCAGCAGCCAATCATGGGGCTTTAACACCGGGGAGCTGTTTTTT.

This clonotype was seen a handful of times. CDR3 nucleotide sequence: TGCAGTGCTAGAGCAGGACAGGGGGCGGATATCAGGTCCTACAATGAGCAGTTCTTC. Amino acids: CSARAGQGADIRSYNEQFF. V is TRBV20-1 and J is TRBJ2-1, with TRBD1 identical over 11 bases. Germline values: CDR1 DFQATT, CDR2 SNEGSKA (reference sequence). This CDR3 region has 19 residues. V lost 1 base, J lost 1 base, and 12 bases stayed unmatched.

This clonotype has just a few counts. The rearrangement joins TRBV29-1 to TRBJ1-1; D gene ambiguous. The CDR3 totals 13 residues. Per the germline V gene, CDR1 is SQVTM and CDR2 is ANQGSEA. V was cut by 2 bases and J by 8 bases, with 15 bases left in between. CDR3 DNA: TGCAGCGTTGAATTGGCACTGGAGGGAGAAGCTTTCTTT. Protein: CSVELALEGEAFF.

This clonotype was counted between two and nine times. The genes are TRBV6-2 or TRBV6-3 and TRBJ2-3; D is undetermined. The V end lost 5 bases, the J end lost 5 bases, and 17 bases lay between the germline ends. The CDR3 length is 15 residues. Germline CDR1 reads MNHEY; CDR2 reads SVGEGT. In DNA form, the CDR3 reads TGTGCCAGCAGTCCACCGGGTTTTCGTGGAGATACGCAGTATTTT. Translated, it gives CASSPPGFRGDTQYF.

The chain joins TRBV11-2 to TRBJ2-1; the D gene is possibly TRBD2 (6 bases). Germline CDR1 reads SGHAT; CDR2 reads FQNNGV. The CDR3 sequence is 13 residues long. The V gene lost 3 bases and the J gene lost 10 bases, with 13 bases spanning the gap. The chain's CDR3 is CASSLTGLTEQFF. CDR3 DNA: TGTGCCAGCAGCTTGACGGGACTTACGGAGCAGTTCTTC.

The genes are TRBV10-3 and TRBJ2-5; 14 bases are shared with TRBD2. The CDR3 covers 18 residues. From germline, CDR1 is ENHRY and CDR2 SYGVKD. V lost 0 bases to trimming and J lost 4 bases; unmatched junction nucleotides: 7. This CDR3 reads CAISESMTSGRARETQYF. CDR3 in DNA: TGTGCCATCAGTGAGTCCATGACTAGCGGGAGGGCCCGAGAGACCCAGTACTTC.

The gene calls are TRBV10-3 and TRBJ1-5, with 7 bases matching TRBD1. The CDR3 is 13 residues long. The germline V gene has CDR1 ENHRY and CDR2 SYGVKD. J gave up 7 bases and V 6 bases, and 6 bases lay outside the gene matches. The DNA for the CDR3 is TGTGCCATCAGGGGGGACAGTTGGCAGCCCCAGCATTTT. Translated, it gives CAIRGDSWQPQHF.

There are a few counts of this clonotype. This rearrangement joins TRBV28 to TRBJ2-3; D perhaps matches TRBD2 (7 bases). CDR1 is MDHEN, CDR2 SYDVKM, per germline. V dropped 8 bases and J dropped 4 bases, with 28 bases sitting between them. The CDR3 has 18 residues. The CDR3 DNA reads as TGTGCCAGCCGACGACACGAGGGGGGGAGGCACGGGGCAGATACGCAGTATTTT. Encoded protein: CASRRHEGGRHGADTQYF. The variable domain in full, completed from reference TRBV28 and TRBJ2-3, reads DVKVTQSSRYLVKRTGEKVFLECVQDMDHENMFWYRQDPGLGLRLIYFSYDVKMKEKGDIPEGYSVSREKKERFSLILESASTNQTSMYLCASRRHEGGRHGADTQYFGPGTRLTVL.

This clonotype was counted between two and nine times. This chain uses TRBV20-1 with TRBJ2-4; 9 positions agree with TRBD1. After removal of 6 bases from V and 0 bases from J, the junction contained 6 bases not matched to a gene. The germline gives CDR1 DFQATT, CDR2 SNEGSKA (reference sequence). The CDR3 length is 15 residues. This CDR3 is CSATGTGIAKNIQYF. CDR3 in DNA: TGCAGTGCCACCGGGACAGGGATAGCCAAAAACATTCAGTACTTC.

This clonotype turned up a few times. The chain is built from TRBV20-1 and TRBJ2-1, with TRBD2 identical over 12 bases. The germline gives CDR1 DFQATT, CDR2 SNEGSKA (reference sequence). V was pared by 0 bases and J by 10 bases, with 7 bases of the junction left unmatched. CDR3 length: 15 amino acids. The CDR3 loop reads CSARDPTSGRQEQFF. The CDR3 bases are TGCAGTGCTAGAGACCCAACTAGCGGGAGGCAAGAGCAGTTCTTC.